Described below is a single T cell receptor beta chain sequence and its context. Germline loops: CDR1 SGHTA, CDR2 FQGNSA. CDR3 length equals 15 residues. V shed 3 bases, J shed 7 bases, and the junction held 7 bases outside the gene matches. The data stem from a study of control samples from healthy donors and cancer patients. This table comes from immunoSEQ multiplex PCR, and its TCRdb copy is limited to in-frame clones, with some not included. This table holds some 150,000 clones, roughly 89% found once. The receptor was derived from a woman aged 25 to 45 in good health. The specimen was blood. This chain links TRBV7-2 with TRBJ2-2; 8 bases line up with TRBD2. For the CDR3, the DNA is TGTGCCAGCAGCTTGGGACTAGTGGGAGGCGGGGAGCTGTTTTTT. It is translated as CASSLGLVGGGELFF. Complete variable domain (other parts from reference TRBV7-2 and TRBJ2-2): GAGVSQSPSNKVTEKGKDVELRCDPISGHTALYWYRQSLGQGLEFLIYFQGNSAPDKSGLPSDRFSAERTGGSVSTLTIQRTQQEDSAVYLCASSLGLVGGGELFFGEGSRLTVL.